The entry that follows covers one T cell receptor (beta chain) sequence. The antigen remains unidentified. Following extraction, RNA underwent reverse transcription to cDNA, which served as the sequencing template. TCRdb's table, derived via immunoSEQ multiplex PCR, lists solely in-frame clones and lacks some. The sample has around 290,000 clones, 55% to 70% seen once. The sample is drawn from a study of CD8+ T cells in alopecia areata. Overall study: Patients given treatment had severity scored by the percentage of scalp area affected. Study-wide results and caveats: Any link of baseline CD8+ expansion to response, resting on one nonresponder, remains uncertain. Among the top 100, expanded CD8+ clones were significantly decreased by tofacitinib, as was scalp clonality.

With 7 bases clipped from V and 2 bases from J, the junction kept 7 bases outside the gene matches. The CDR3 runs 14 residues. Germline V lookup: CDR1 SGHRS, CDR2 YFSETQ. The treatment denotes: oral pan-JAK inhibitor, 5-10 mg twice daily. The sequencing used CD4+ T cells sorted from blood, collected at week 24, from a patient treated with tofacitinib. The chain couples TRBV5-1 to TRBJ2-3, with 7 bases identical to TRBD2. The receptor comes from a human donor with alopecia areata. CDR3 amino acids: CASAIAGFTDTQYF. Here the CDR3 DNA reads TGCGCCAGCGCTATAGCGGGCTTCACAGATACGCAGTATTTT.